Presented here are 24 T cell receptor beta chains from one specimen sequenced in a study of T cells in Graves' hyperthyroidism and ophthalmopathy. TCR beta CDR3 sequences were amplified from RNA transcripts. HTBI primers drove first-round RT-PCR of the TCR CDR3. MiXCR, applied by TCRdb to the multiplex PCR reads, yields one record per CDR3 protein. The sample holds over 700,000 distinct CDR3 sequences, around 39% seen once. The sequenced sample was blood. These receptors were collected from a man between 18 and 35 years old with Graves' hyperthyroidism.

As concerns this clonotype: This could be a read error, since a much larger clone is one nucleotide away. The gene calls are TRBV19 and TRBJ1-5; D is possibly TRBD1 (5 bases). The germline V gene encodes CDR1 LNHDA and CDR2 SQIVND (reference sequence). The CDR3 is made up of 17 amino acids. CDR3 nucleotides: TGTGCCAGTAGTATAGTGGGTGACAGTTCCCGCAATCAGCCCCGGCATTTT. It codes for CASSIVGDSSRNQPRHF.

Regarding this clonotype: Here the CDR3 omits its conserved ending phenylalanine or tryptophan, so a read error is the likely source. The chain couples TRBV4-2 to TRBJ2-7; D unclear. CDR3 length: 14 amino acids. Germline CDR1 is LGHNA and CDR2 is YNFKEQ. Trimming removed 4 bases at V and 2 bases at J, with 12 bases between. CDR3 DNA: TGTGCCAGCAGCCCGGGTCCTTACCCCTACGAGCAGTACCTC. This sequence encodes CASSPGPYPYEQYL.

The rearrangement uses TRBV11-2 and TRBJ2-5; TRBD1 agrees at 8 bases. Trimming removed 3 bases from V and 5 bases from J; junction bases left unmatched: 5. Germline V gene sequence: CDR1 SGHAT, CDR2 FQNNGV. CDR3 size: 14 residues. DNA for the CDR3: TGTGCCAGCAGCTTTCGGACAGGGCTGGAGACCCAGTACTTC. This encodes CASSFRTGLETQYF. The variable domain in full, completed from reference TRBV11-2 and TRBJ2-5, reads EAGVAQSPRYKIIEKRQSVAFWCNPISGHATLYWYQQILGQGPKLLIQFQNNGVVDDSQLPKDRFSAERLKGVDSTLKIQPAKLEDSAVYLCASSFRTGLETQYFGPGTRLLVL.

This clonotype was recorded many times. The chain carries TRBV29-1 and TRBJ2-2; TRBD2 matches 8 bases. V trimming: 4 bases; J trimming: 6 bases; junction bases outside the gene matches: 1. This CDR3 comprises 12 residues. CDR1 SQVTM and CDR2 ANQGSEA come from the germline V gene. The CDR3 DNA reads TGCAGCGTTGGGACTAGCCCCGGGGAGCTGTTTTTT. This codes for CSVGTSPGELFF.

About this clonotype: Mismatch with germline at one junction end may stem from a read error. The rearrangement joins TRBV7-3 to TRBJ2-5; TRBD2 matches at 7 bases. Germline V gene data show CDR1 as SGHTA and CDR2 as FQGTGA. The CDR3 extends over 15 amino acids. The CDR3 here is CASSQPGGGKETQYF. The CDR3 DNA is TGCGCCAGCAGCCAACCTGGGGGGGGTAAGGAGACCCAGTACTTC. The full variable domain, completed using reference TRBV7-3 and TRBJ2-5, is GAGVSQTPSNKVTEKGKYVELRCDPISGHTALYWYRQSLGQGPEFLIYFQGTGAADDSGLPNDRFFAVRPEGSVSTLKIQRTERGDSAVYLCASSQPGGGKETQYFGPGTRLLVL.

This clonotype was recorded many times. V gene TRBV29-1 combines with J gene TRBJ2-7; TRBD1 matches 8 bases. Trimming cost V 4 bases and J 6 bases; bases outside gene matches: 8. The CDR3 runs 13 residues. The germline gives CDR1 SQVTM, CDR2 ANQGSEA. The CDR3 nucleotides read TGCAGCGTTGTTAGGACAGGGACGGCCGAGCAGTACTTC. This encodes CSVVRTGTAEQYF.

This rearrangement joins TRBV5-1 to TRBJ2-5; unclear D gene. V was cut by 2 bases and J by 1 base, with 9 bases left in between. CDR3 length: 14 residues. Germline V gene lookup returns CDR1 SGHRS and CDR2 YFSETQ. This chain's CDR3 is CASSLAGCQETQYF. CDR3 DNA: TGCGCCAGCAGCTTAGCCGGGTGCCAAGAGACCCAGTACTTC. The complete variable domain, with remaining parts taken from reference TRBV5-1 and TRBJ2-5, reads KAGVTQTPRYLIKTRGQQVTLSCSPISGHRSVSWYQQTPGQGLQFLFEYFSETQRNKGNFPGRFSGRQFSNSRSEMNVSTLELGDSALYLCASSLAGCQETQYFGPGTRLLVL.

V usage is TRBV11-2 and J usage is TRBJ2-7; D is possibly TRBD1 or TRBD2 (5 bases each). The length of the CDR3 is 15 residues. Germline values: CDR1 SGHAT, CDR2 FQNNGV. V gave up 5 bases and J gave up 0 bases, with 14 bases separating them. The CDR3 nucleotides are TGTGCCAGCAGCCAAATCCGGGGACGCTCCTACGAGCAGTACTTC. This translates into CASSQIRGRSYEQYF.

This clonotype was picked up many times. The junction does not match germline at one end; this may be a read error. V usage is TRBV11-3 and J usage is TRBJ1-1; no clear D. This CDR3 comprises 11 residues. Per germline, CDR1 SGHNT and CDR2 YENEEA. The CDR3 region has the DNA TGTGCCAGCAGCTCCGGGTCTACCCAACGGTTT. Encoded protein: CASSSGSTQRF. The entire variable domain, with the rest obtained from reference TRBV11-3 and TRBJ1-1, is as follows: EAGVVQSPRYKIIEKKQPVAFWCNPISGHNTLYWYLQNLGQGPELLIRYENEEAVDDSQLPKDRFSAERLKGVDSTLKIQPAELGDSAVYLCASSSGSTQRFGQGTRLTVV.

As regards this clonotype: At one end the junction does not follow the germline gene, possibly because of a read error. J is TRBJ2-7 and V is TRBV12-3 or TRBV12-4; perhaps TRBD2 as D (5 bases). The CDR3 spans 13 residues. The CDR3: CASRRGNSHEQYF. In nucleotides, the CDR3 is TGTGCCAGCCGCAGAGGGAACTCCCACGAGCAGTACTTC.

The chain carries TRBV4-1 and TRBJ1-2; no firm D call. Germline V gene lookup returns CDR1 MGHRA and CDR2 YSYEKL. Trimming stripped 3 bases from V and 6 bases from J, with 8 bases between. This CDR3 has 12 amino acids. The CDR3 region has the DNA TGCGCCAGCAGCCAGGATACTCATGGCTACACCTTC. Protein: CASSQDTHGYTF.

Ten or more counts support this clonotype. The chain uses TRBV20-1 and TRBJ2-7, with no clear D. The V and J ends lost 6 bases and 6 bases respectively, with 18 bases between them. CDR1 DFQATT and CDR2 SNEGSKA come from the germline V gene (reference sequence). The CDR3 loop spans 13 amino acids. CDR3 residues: CSAMPAAKREQYF. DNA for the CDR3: TGCAGTGCCATGCCGGCAGCCAAGCGCGAGCAGTACTTC.

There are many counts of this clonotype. The CDR3 protein is CASSELRGTAEAFF. Here the CDR3 DNA reads TGTGCCAGCAGTGAATTGAGGGGCACAGCTGAAGCTTTCTTT. V and J are TRBV25-1 and TRBJ1-1; D might be TRBD1 (5 bases). V gave up 1 base and J gave up 6 bases, with 12 bases separating them. The CDR3 consists of 14 residues. Germline V lookup: CDR1 MGHDK, CDR2 SYGVNS.

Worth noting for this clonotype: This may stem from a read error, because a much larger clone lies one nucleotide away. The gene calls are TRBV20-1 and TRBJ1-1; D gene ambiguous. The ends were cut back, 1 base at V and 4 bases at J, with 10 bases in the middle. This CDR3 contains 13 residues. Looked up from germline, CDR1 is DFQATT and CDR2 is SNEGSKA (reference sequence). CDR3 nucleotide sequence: TGCAGTGCTAGAGGGGGTCCAAGCACTGAAGCTTTCTTT. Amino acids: CSARGGPSTEAFF.

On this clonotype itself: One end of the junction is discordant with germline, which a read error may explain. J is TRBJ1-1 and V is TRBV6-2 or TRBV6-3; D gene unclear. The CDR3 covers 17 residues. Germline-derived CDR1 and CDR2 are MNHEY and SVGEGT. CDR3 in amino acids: CASSSAIEAHKGTEAFF. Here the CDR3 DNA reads TGCGCCAGCAGCTCGGCGATTGAAGCTCACAAGGGCACTGAAGCTTTCTTT.

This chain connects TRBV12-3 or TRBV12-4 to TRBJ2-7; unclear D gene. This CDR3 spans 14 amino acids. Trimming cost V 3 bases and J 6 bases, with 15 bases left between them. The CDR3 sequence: CASSLVAVEGEQYF. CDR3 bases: TGTGCCAGCAGTTTGGTAGCAGTAGAAGGCGAGCAGTACTTC.

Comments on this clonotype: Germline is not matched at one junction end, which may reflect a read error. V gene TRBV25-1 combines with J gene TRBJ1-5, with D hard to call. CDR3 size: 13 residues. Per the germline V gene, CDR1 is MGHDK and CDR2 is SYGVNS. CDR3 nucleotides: TGCAGCGTGAAAGACACCCTCAATCAGCCCCAGCATTTT. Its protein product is CSVKDTLNQPQHF.

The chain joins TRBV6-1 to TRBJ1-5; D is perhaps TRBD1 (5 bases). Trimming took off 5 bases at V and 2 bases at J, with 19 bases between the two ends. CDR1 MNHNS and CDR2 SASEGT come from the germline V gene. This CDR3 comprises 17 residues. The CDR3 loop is CASSYPTGGVGNQPQHF. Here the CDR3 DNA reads TGTGCCAGCAGTTACCCCACGGGAGGGGTCGGCAATCAGCCCCAGCATTTT.

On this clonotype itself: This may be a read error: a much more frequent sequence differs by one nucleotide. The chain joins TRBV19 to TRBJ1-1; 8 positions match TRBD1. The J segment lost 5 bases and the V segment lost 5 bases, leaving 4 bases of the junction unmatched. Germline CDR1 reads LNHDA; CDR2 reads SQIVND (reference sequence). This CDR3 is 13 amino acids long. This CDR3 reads CASSHRGKTEAFF. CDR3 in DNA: TGTGCCAGTAGTCACAGGGGGAAAACTGAAGCTTTCTTT.

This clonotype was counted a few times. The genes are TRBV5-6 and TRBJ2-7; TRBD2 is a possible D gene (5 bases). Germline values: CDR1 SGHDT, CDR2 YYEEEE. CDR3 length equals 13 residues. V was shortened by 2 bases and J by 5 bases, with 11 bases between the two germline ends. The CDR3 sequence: CASSFSPGNEQYF. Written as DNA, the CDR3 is TGTGCCAGCAGCTTCAGTCCGGGGAACGAGCAGTACTTC.

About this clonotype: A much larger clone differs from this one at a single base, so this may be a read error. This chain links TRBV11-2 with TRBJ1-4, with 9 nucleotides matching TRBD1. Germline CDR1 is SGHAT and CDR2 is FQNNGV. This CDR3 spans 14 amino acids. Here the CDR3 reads CASSHGQGSEKLLF. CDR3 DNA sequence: TGTGCCAGCAGCCACGGACAGGGGAGTGAAAAACTGCTTTTT.

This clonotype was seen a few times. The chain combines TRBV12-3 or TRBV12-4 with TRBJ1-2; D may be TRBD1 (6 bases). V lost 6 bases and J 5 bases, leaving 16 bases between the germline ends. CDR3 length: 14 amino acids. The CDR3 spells CASSHSPTGYGYTF. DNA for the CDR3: TGTGCCAGCAGCCATAGTCCCACAGGGTATGGCTACACCTTC.

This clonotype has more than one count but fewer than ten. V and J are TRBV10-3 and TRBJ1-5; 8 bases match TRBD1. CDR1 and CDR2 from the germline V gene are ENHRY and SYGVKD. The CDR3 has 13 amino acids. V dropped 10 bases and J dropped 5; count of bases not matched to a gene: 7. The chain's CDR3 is CASSDRVYQPQHF. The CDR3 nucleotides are TGTGCCAGCTCGGACAGGGTTTATCAGCCCCAGCATTTT.

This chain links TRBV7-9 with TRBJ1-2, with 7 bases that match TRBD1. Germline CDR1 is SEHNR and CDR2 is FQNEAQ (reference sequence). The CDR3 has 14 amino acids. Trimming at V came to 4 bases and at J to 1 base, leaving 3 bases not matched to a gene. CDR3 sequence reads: CASSSGQVNYGYTF. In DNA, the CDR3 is TGTGCCAGCAGCTCCGGACAGGTTAACTATGGCTACACCTTC. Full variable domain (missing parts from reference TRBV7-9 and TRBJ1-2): DTGVSQNPRHKITKRGQNVTFRCDPISEHNRLYWYRQTLGQGPEFLTYFQNEAQLEKSRLLSDRFSAERPKGSFSTLEIQRTEQGDSAMYLCASSSGQVNYGYTFGSGTRLTVV.